This T cell receptor (beta chain) was documented in a study of response to subunit inactivated influenza vaccine. TCRdb recomputed calls from the RT-PCR reads with MiXCR, one row per CDR3 protein. The profile shows a few hundred thousand distinct CDR3 sequences, around 22% of them singletons. Concerning this clonotype: No antigen is known for it.

Findings of the study overall: Each seasonal flu vaccination may recruit only limited new T cells, authors suggested.

Germline CDR1 DFQATT, CDR2 SNEGSKA (reference sequence). The CDR3 has 15 amino acids. V shed 0 bases and J 3 bases; nucleotides not matched to a gene: 7. The receptor's source is a man aged 45 to 75 who received an inactivated influenza vaccine. The V and J genes are TRBV20-1 and TRBJ1-2; 7 positions match TRBD1. This sample comprised PBMCs from blood, obtained around 22 months after vaccination. CDR3 nucleotides: TGCAGTGCTAGAGACAGACAGGGAAAAGACTATGGCTACACCTTC. This translates into CSARDRQGKDYGYTF.